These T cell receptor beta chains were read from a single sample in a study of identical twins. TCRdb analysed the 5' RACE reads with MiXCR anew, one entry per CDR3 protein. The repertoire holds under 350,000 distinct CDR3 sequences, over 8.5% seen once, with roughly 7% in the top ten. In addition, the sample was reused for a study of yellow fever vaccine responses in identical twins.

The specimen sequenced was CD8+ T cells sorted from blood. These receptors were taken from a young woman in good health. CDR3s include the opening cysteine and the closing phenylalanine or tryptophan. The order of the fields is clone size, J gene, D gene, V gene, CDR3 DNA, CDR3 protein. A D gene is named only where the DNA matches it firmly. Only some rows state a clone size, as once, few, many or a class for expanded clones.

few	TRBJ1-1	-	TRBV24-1	TGTGCCACCCAGGCGAAGGGAGGGGACACTGAAGCTTTCTTT	CATQAKGGDTEAFF
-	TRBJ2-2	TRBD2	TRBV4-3	TGCGCCAGCAGCCAAGGAGCGGGAGAGGTCGGGGAGCTGTTTTTT	CASSQGAGEVGELFF
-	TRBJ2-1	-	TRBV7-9	TGTGCCAGCAGCCAACATCCGCTGGGGTCTTGGAATGAGCAGTTCTTC	CASSQHPLGSWNEQFF
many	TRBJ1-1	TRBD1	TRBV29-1	TGCAGCGCGACAGGGGCCCCCACTGAAGCTTTCTTT	CSATGAPTEAFF
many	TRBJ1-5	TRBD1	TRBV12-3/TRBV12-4	TGTGCCAGCAGGGACAGGGGGCCAAATCAGCCCCAGCATTTT	CASRDRGPNQPQHF
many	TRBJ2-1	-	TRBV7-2	TGTGCCAGCAGCTTAGGAGGGAGCCACAATGAGCAGTTCTTC	CASSLGGSHNEQFF
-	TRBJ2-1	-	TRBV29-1	TGCAGCGTTGAAGTGCGGGACTCCTCATACAATGAGCAGTTCTTC	CSVEVRDSSYNEQFF
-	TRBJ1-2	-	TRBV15	TGTGTCACCAGCAGGAGGGGTGAGGAAAACTATGGCTACACCTTC	CVTSRRGEENYGYTF
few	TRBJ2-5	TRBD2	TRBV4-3	TGCGTCAGAAGCCAAGGGTTTGGAGCGGGAGCGGAGACCCAGTACTTC	CVRSQGFGAGAETQYF
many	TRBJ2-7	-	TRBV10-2	TGCGCCAGCAGAGAACTGGGGCCGAATTACGAGCAGTACTTC	CASRELGPNYEQYF
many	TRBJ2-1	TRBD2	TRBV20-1	TGCAGTCCCGGGGGGGACCTGAGCTCCTACAATGAGCAGTTCTTC	CSPGGDLSSYNEQFF
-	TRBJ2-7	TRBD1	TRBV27	TGTGCCAGCAGTGTCCAGGGGGCGGTGGAGCAGTACTTC	CASSVQGAVEQYF
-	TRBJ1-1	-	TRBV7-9	TGTGCCAGCAGCTTCGAGGGGTTACACACTGAAGCTTTCTTT	CASSFEGLHTEAFF
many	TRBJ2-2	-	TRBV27	TGTGCCAGCAGTCCTTCGACGGGACGGAACACCGGGGAGCTGTTTTTT	CASSPSTGRNTGELFF
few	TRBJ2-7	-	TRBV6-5	TGTGCCAGCAGTTACTTCGAAGGCCCAACCGAGCAGTACTTC	CASSYFEGPTEQYF
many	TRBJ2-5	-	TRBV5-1	TGCGCCAGCAGCTTGGAGGGCGGCCAAGAGACCCAGTACTTC	CASSLEGGQETQYF
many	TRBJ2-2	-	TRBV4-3	TGCGCCAGCAGCCAAGAATGGGGGGCTTACACCGGGGAGCTGTTTTTT	CASSQEWGAYTGELFF
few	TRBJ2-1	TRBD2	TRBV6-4	TGTGCCAGCAGTGACCAAGAGCGGGGTGAGCAGTTCTTC	CASSDQERGEQFF
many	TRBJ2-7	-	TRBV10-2	TGCGCCAGCGCGGACCGCACCTACGAGCAGTACTTC	CASADRTYEQYF
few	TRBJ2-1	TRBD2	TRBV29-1	TGCAGCGTCGCACTAGCGGGTGCGCCCTACAATGAGCAGTTCTTC	CSVALAGAPYNEQFF
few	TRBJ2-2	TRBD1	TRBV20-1	TGCAGTGCACCGGACAGGGGGCGCGTTGGCGGGGAGCTGTTTTTT	CSAPDRGRVGGELFF
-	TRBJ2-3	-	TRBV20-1	TGCAGTGCTCGGGAAAGCGGCACAGATACGCAGTATTTT	CSARESGTDTQYF
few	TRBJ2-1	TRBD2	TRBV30	TGTGCCTCCATAGCGGGAGGGCCGATTAATGAGCAGTTCTTC	CASIAGGPINEQFF
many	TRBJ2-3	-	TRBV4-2	TGTGCCAGCAGCCAAGGTCCGGCGGGGAACACAGATACGCAGTATTTT	CASSQGPAGNTDTQYF
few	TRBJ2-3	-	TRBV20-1	TGCAGTGCTAGAGGCGTGAGCCGCACAGATACGCAGTATTTT	CSARGVSRTDTQYF
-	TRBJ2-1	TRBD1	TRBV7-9	TGTGCCAGCAGCTCGGCCGGGACAGACAACAATGAGCAGTTCTTC	CASSSAGTDNNEQFF
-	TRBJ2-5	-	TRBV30	TGTGCCTGGAGCGCCGGGACCCAGTACTTC	CAWSAGTQYF
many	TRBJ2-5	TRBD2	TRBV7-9	TGTGCCAGCAGCTCAGCGGGGCCTTCAAAAGAGACCCAGTACTTC	CASSSAGPSKETQYF
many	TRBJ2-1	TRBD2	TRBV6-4	TGTGCCAGCAGTGACCTAGCGGGAGGGCCGCCCAATGAGCAGTTCTTC	CASSDLAGGPPNEQFF
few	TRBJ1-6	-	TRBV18	TGTGCCAGCTCCCCGGGGCGCAGGGGTGATTCACCCCTCCACTTT	CASSPGRRGDSPLHF
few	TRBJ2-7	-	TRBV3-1	TGTGCCAGCAGCCAAGTCTGGCGGGACGGCTACGAGCAGTACTTC	CASSQVWRDGYEQYF
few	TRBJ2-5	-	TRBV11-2	TGTGCCAGCAGCTCCTGGCAGGGTTCTCAAGAGACCCAGTACTTC	CASSSWQGSQETQYF
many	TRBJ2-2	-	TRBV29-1	TGCAGCGGCATAAGTCAGAACACCGGGGAGCTGTTTTTT	CSGISQNTGELFF
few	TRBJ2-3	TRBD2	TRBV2	TGTGCCAGCATCATAGACGGGACTAGCGGGAGAATCGATACGCAGTATTTT	CASIIDGTSGRIDTQYF
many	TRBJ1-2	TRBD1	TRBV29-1	TGCAGCGTCTACCGGGACAGCGAGGGCTACACCTTC	CSVYRDSEGYTF
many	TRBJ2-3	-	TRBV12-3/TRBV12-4	TGTGCCAGCAGTCCAACTTCATCAGATACGCAGTATTTT	CASSPTSSDTQYF
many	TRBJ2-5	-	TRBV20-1	TGCAGTGCTAGAAAGTCGCAGAACCAAGAGACCCAGTACTTC	CSARKSQNQETQYF
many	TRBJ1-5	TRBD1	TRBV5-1	TGCGCCAGCTTAGAAAGGTGGACAGGGGACAATCAGCCCCAGCATTTT	CASLERWTGDNQPQHF
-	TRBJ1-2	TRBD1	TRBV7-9	TGTGCCAGCAGCTTAGATCAGGGGGACTATGGCTACACCTTC	CASSLDQGDYGYTF
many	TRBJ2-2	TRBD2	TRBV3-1	TGTGCCAGCAGCCAAGATCCTAGCGGGAGATATGCCGGGGAGCTGTTTTTT	CASSQDPSGRYAGELFF
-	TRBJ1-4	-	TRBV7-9	TGTGCCAGCTCCTCTGGGGAAGGAACTAATGAAAAACTGTTTTTT	CASSSGEGTNEKLFF
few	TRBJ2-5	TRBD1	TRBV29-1	TGCAGCGGGACAGACAGGGGGTCACAAGAGACCCAGTACTTC	CSGTDRGSQETQYF
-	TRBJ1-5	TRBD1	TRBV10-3	TGTGCCATCAGCCAAGACAGGGCAAATCAGCCCCAGCATTTT	CAISQDRANQPQHF
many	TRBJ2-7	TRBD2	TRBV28	TGTGCCAGCAGTGGGGGACTAGCGGACTACGAGCAGTACTTC	CASSGGLADYEQYF
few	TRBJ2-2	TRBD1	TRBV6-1	TGTGCCAGCAGTGGTTGGACAGGGGAGCCCGGGGAGCTGTTTTTT	CASSGWTGEPGELFF
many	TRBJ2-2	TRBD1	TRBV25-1	TGTGCCAGCAGTGAAGGACAGGACACCGGGGAGCTGTTTTTT	CASSEGQDTGELFF
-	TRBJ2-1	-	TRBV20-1	TGCAGTGCTAGAGATCCCGGGACACTTCCTTCTGGGCGCGGGAGCTATGAGCAGTTCTTC	CSARDPGTLPSGRGSYEQFF
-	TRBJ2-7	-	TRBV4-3	TGCGCCAGCAGCCAAGACAGGGGCCTCGTGGGGGAGCAGTACTTC	CASSQDRGLVGEQYF